Each of the 30 T cell receptor beta chains below was sequenced from the same sample in a study of T cell changes during pregnancy in multiple sclerosis (dated by TCRdb to about 2019). Library preparation was by the immunoSEQ multiplex PCR assay. TCRdb obtained this table from immuneACCESS and retained in-frame rearrangements with V and J assigned. These tables miss some clones; where compared with another copy, unresolved V genes account for less than half of the shortfall, and the remainder is unexplained. For this sample the table gives approximately 30,000 clones, of which 90% were detected only once. Jointly, the top ten make up around a tenth of the sample. This specimen consisted of CD8+ T cells from peripheral blood mononuclear cells, obtained before pregnancy. The receptors shown here come from a female donor with multiple sclerosis, enrolled in a pregnancy study.

CDR3 DNA: TGTGCCAGCAGTGAATATAATGAAAAACTGTTTTTT. Translated: CASSEYNEKLFF. The chain uses TRBV6-1 and TRBJ1-4; D not certain. The germline gives CDR1 MNHNS, CDR2 SASEGT. V was clipped by 2 bases and J by 4 bases, with 2 bases between them. CDR3 length: 12 residues.

The chain carries TRBV27 and TRBJ2-1; D uncertain. The V and J ends lost 0 bases and 0 bases respectively, with 9 bases between them. Germline V CDR1 and CDR2: MNHEY, SMNVEV (reference sequence). The CDR3 extends over 16 amino acids. As DNA, the CDR3 is TGTGCCAGCAGTTTATCGTACACCCACTCCTACAATGAGCAGTTCTTC. Its translation: CASSLSYTHSYNEQFF.

V gene TRBV9 combines with J gene TRBJ2-7; 8 bases align to TRBD2. Looked up from germline, CDR1 is SGDLS and CDR2 is YYNGEE. The CDR3 totals 16 residues. After removal of 3 bases from V and 1 base from J, the junction contained 9 bases not matched to a gene. CDR3 sequence: CASSANGLAGSYEQYF. The CDR3 coding sequence is TGTGCCAGCAGCGCCAATGGCCTAGCGGGTTCCTACGAGCAGTACTTC.

The V and J genes are TRBV29-1 and TRBJ2-7; 11 bases line up with TRBD2. CDR1 is SQVTM, CDR2 ANQGSEA, per germline. This CDR3 has 15 residues. With V trimmed by 8 bases and J by 5 bases, 14 bases remained unmatched. This chain's CDR3 is CSIIPSGGFNHEQYF. Here the CDR3 DNA reads TGCAGCATAATTCCTAGCGGGGGGTTTAACCACGAGCAGTACTTC.

The chain joins TRBV5-6 to TRBJ1-5; D remains unclear. This CDR3 spans 15 amino acids. Per germline, CDR1 SGHDT and CDR2 YYEEEE. V lost 0 bases and J 4 bases, leaving 11 bases between the germline ends. In DNA, the CDR3 is TGTGCCAGCAGCTTGGGAGGTCTTGGAAATCAGCCCCAGCATTTT. Protein product: CASSLGGLGNQPQHF.

The genes are TRBV9 and TRBJ1-1; D unclear. The germline V and J ends were trimmed by 4 bases and 4 bases, with 11 bases remaining between them. This CDR3 has 13 amino acids. Germline V lookup: CDR1 SGDLS, CDR2 YYNGEE. CDR3 sequence reads: CASSTGGGTEAFF. The CDR3 DNA sequence: TGTGCCAGCAGCACCGGAGGTGGCACTGAAGCTTTCTTT.

The chain links TRBV5-1 to TRBJ1-5; D remains ambiguous. The V and J ends lost 4 bases and 2 bases respectively, with 16 bases between them. The CDR3 consists of 16 residues. CDR1 is SGHRS and CDR2 is YFSETQ in the germline V gene. CDR3 nucleotides: TGCGCCAGCAGCCCCACGGGTCTAAATGGCAATCAGCCCCAGCATTTT. This gives the protein CASSPTGLNGNQPQHF.

The genes are TRBV28 and TRBJ2-2, with TRBD1 as a possible D gene (6 bases). CDR3 size: 13 residues. The germline V gene has CDR1 MDHEN and CDR2 SYDVKM. Trimming left V 4 bases short and J 7 bases short, with 10 bases between. CDR3 region: CASSSTGYGELFF. DNA of the CDR3: TGTGCCAGCAGTTCAACAGGGTACGGGGAGCTGTTTTTT.

This chain connects TRBV10-3 to TRBJ2-1, with TRBD1 matching over 10 bases. The CDR3 totals 14 residues. J was trimmed by 8 bases and V by 6 bases; bases with no gene match: 7. From germline, CDR1 is ENHRY and CDR2 SYGVKD. Here the CDR3 DNA reads TGTGCCATCAGCCACTCGACAGGGGGCGATGAGCAGTTCTTC. This sequence encodes CAISHSTGGDEQFF.

This clone was observed a single time. The rearrangement links TRBV27 to TRBJ2-1; D is perhaps TRBD2 (6 bases). Trimming pared 5 bases from V and 3 bases from J, leaving 11 bases between. The CDR3 has 14 amino acids. Looked up from germline, CDR1 is MNHEY and CDR2 is SMNVEV (reference sequence). CDR3: CASSLGGHYNEQFF. DNA of the CDR3: TGTGCCAGCAGTCTCGGGGGTCACTACAATGAGCAGTTCTTC.

Concerning this clone: Within the sample, other DNA sequences also encode this same CDR3. The chain uses TRBV27 and TRBJ1-1, with a possible D match to TRBD1 (6 bases). Trimming shortened V by 5 bases and J by 8 bases, and 12 bases separated the two germline ends. Germline-derived CDR1 and CDR2 are MNHEY and SMNVEV (reference sequence). This CDR3 is 12 amino acids long. The CDR3, as DNA: TGTGCCAGCAGTCCCACAGGGTCGGAAGCTTTCTTT. This translates into CASSPTGSEAFF.

This chain connects TRBV2 to TRBJ2-5; D might be TRBD2 (5 bases). V dropped 0 bases and J dropped 4 bases, with 12 bases sitting between them. This CDR3 contains 15 residues. CDR1 and CDR2 from the germline V gene are SNHLY and FYNNEI. CDR3 DNA sequence: TGTGCCAGCAGTGAAGCGCTCGCTAGCTTAGAGACCCAGTACTTC. Translated: CASSEALASLETQYF.

The chain has TRBV6-4 and TRBJ2-3; D is perhaps TRBD2 (5 bases). The germline V gene encodes CDR1 MRHNA and CDR2 SNTAGT. The CDR3 runs 15 residues. Trimming took off 2 bases at V and 0 bases at J, with 9 bases between the two ends. CDR3 sequence reads: CASSDKSGSTDTQYF. The CDR3 nucleotides are TGTGCCAGCAGTGACAAAAGCGGTAGCACAGATACGCAGTATTTT.

This chain joins TRBV11-3 and TRBJ2-3; D is possibly TRBD2 (5 bases). The CDR3 runs to 15 residues. Germline V gene sequence: CDR1 SGHNT, CDR2 YENEEA. Trimming cost V 1 base and J 6 bases, with 14 bases left between them. The CDR3 DNA is TGTGCCAGCAGCTTAGCGGACTCCGAGGCGGATACGCAGTATTTT. Protein: CASSLADSEADTQYF.

The rearrangement uses TRBV6-5 and TRBJ2-1; 7 bases align to TRBD1. Germline CDR1 MNHEY, CDR2 SVGAGI. The CDR3 runs 15 residues. V was clipped by 4 bases and J by 7 bases; unmatched bases: 10. CDR3 DNA: TGTGCCAGCAGTTCCAGACAGGGTATAAGGAATGAGCAGTTCTTC. The encoded protein is CASSSRQGIRNEQFF.

The genes are TRBV6-1 and TRBJ1-4; the match to TRBD1 covers 7 bases. This CDR3 region has 16 residues. Germline V gene sequence: CDR1 MNHNS, CDR2 SASEGT. V lost 1 base and J lost 6; bases outside the gene matches: 8. The CDR3 is CASSEGRTGLYEKLFF. CDR3 coding DNA: TGTGCCAGCAGTGAAGGACGGACAGGTCTTTATGAAAAACTGTTTTTT.

This chain joins TRBV27 and TRBJ2-1, with 7 bases lining up with TRBD2. Germline V gene sequence: CDR1 MNHEY, CDR2 SMNVEV (reference sequence). The J segment lost 8 bases and the V segment lost 5 bases, leaving 12 bases of the junction unmatched. The CDR3 runs to 15 residues. The CDR3 sequence: CASSPLAEERYEQFF. CDR3 coding DNA: TGTGCCAGCAGTCCCCTAGCGGAGGAGCGTTATGAGCAGTTCTTC.

Written as DNA, the CDR3 is TGCAGTGCTAGCGGGGAGCACGAGCAGTACTTC. Residues: CSASGEHEQYF. V gene TRBV20-1 combines with J gene TRBJ2-7, with D perhaps matching TRBD2 (5 bases). This CDR3 is 11 amino acids long. CDR1 and CDR2 (germline): DFQATT, SNEGSKA (reference sequence). The V end was cut by 3 bases, the J end by 5 bases, with 8 bases between.

The rearrangement links TRBV15 to TRBJ1-2; D not resolved. Deletions cut 0 bases from V and 1 base from J, with 9 bases between. This CDR3 spans 15 amino acids. CDR1 and CDR2 (germline): LNHNV, YYDKDF (reference sequence). This CDR3 reads CATSRDLGDNYGYTF. CDR3 DNA: TGTGCCACCAGCAGAGATCTCGGGGATAACTATGGCTACACCTTC.

The gene calls are TRBV7-2 and TRBJ1-5, with D tentatively TRBD1 (6 bases). The CDR3 extends over 15 amino acids. Germline CDR1 reads SGHTA; CDR2 reads FQGNSA. Trimming took 6 bases from V and 0 from J, leaving 12 bases between them. CDR3 in amino acids: CASSQDRNSNQPQHF. For the CDR3, the DNA is TGTGCCAGCAGTCAGGACAGAAATAGCAATCAGCCCCAGCATTTT. The full variable domain, its missing parts supplied by reference TRBV7-2 and TRBJ1-5, is GAGVSQSPSNKVTEKGKDVELRCDPISGHTALYWYRQSLGQGLEFLIYFQGNSAPDKSGLPSDRFSAERTGGSVSTLTIQRTQQEDSAVYLCASSQDRNSNQPQHFGDGTRLSIL.

This clone showed up just once. The CDR3 carries no conserved terminal phenylalanine or tryptophan, so it likely arises from a read error. The DNA is left out, because the CDR3 cannot be placed on it with certainty; the CDR3 is given as TCRdb lists it. This chain uses TRBV11-1 with TRBJ1-1; the table's D call, TRBD1, was not checked against the DNA. The CDR3 spans 13 amino acids, including both terminal residues. Germline-derived CDR1 and CDR2 are SGHAT and FQDESV (reference sequence). The CDR3: CASSPRGQGAAEI.

The J gene is TRBJ2-5, the V gene TRBV15, with TRBD2 identical over 8 bases. Trimming took 0 bases from V and 5 from J; bases not matched to a gene: 2. CDR1 is LNHNV and CDR2 is YYDKDF in the germline V gene (reference sequence). The CDR3 has 14 residues. This CDR3 reads CATSRERGGETQYF. CDR3 DNA sequence: TGTGCCACCAGCAGAGAACGGGGGGGTGAGACCCAGTACTTC.

This clone is a singleton in its sample. The chain uses TRBV14 and TRBJ1-6; no firm D call. The CDR3 runs to 15 residues. V shed 4 bases and J shed 9 bases, with 16 bases lying between them. Germline values: CDR1 SGHDN, CDR2 FVKESK. CDR3 in DNA: TGTGCCAGCAGCCCCTCGACATTGAGCGGTTCACCCCTCCACTTT. Translating gives CASSPSTLSGSPLHF.

The genes are TRBV29-1 and TRBJ2-7, with D possibly being TRBD1 (5 bases). V was pared by 7 bases and J by 1 base, with 8 bases between. The CDR3 runs 11 residues. The germline V gene encodes CDR1 SQVTM and CDR2 ANQGSEA. CDR3 nucleotide sequence: TGCAGCGCCAGGGAATCCTACGAGCAGTACTTC. Amino acids: CSARESYEQYF.

The chain joins TRBV7-9 to TRBJ2-7, with D possibly being TRBD2 (5 bases). The CDR3 has 14 amino acids. Trimming pared 1 base from V and 7 bases from J, leaving 14 bases between. CDR1 is SEHNR and CDR2 is FQNEAQ in the germline V gene (reference sequence). The CDR3 DNA reads as TGTGCCAGCAGCTTAGTTGGTCGATCGGGGGAGCAGTACTTC. As protein: CASSLVGRSGEQYF.

V usage is TRBV29-1 and J usage is TRBJ2-7, with D hard to call. The CDR3 is 13 amino acids. With 3 bases removed from V and 7 bases from J, the gap between germline ends came to 16 bases. Looked up from germline, CDR1 is SQVTM and CDR2 is ANQGSEA. The CDR3 sequence is CSVEPETAREQYF. In nucleotides, the CDR3 is TGCAGCGTTGAGCCCGAAACAGCCAGGGAGCAGTACTTC.

DNA of the CDR3: TGTGCCAGCAGCTTACTAGGATATAATTCACCCCTCCACTTT. Its protein product is CASSLLGYNSPLHF. The gene calls are TRBV7-8 and TRBJ1-6; no reliable D call. Trimming pared 2 bases from V and 4 bases from J, leaving 6 bases between. Germline V lookup: CDR1 SGHVS, CDR2 FQNEAQ. The CDR3 spans 14 residues.

The rearrangement links TRBV9 to TRBJ2-3; D possibly corresponds to TRBD1 (5 bases). The CDR3 is made up of 18 amino acids. Germline assignment: CDR1 SGDLS and CDR2 YYNGEE. The V end was cut by 0 bases, the J end by 2 bases, with 19 bases between. CDR3 region: CASSVVLGRDPLTDTQYF. The CDR3 DNA is TGTGCCAGCAGCGTAGTTTTGGGCAGGGATCCTCTCACAGATACGCAGTATTTT.

The chain combines TRBV19 with TRBJ2-7; 7 positions agree with TRBD2. V shed 1 base, J shed 3 bases, and the junction held 6 bases outside the gene matches. Germline V CDR1 and CDR2: LNHDA, SQIVND (reference sequence). The CDR3 contains 15 residues. The CDR3 protein is CASSIGWGGSYEQYF. The CDR3 nucleotides are TGTGCCAGTAGTATAGGGTGGGGAGGGAGCTACGAGCAGTACTTC. The whole variable domain, remainder taken from reference TRBV19 and TRBJ2-7, is DGGITQSPKYLFRKEGQNVTLSCEQNLNHDAMYWYRQDPGQGLRLIYYSQIVNDFQKGDIAEGYSVSREKKESFPLTVTSAQKNPTAFYLCASSIGWGGSYEQYFGPGTRLTVT.

The chain combines TRBV30 with TRBJ2-1; maybe TRBD2 (6 bases). Germline lookup yields CDR1 GTSNPN and CDR2 SVGIG (reference sequence). Trimming cost V 1 base and J 4 bases, with 11 bases left between them. CDR3 size: 14 residues. The DNA for the CDR3 is TGTGCCTGGAGTGCCGCCGCGGGATACAATGAGCAGTTCTTC. This sequence encodes CAWSAAAGYNEQFF.